This T cell receptor (beta chain) was identified in a study of T cells in women clearing cervical HPV infection. Study in general: Case blood was drawn when the lesion was first found; control blood after infection became undetectable.

Study-wide results and caveats: Richness plus V gene abundances separated cases from controls with AUC 0.8 to 0.85.

Concerning this clone: Its antigen is currently unknown. The junction differs from germline at one of its ends, possibly a read error. The read finishes 3 residues shy of the CDR3 end, and the germline J gene is used to complete it.

Germline V CDR1 and CDR2: SGHAT, FQNNGV. The CDR3 totals 14 residues. Method: immunoSEQ multiplex PCR; TCRdb's copy keeps in-frame clones and lacks some. This sample's table reports about 44,000 clones. Dot-blot hybridization genotyped cervical HPV amplified with MY09/MY11 PCR. The clonotype was recovered from a woman aged 18-70 years with a cervical HPV16 infection that either progressed to CIN3+ or cleared (not recorded which). Sequenced sample: blood buffy coat. The chain joins TRBV11-2 to TRBJ2-3; maybe TRBD2 (6 bases). Incomplete CDR3 DNA: TGTGCCATCAGCAGGGCGGGGAAGGGAGATACG. Protein sequence: CAISRAGKGDT. The entire CDR3 reads CAISRAGKGDTQYF.